The clone carrying this T cell receptor (beta chain) was found once. Surgery cases with the highest brain T cell transcript signatures were chosen for sequencing. Before surgery, patients took at least one anti-epileptic drug. This entry belongs to a study of brain T cells in children with intractable seizures. V lost 5 bases and J 4 bases, leaving 11 bases between the germline ends. The CDR3 has 13 residues. Germline V lookup: CDR1 SGHAT, CDR2 FQNNGV. TCRdb keeps only in-frame clones here, not all; method: immunoSEQ multiplex PCR. The repertoire consists of tens of thousands of clones, with approximately 90% occurring once and the leading ten covering around 22%.

The starting material was peripheral blood, obtained at surgery. The chain recombines TRBV11-2 with TRBJ1-1; D unresolved. The TCR was taken from a girl aged 2-10 years with Rasmussen encephalitis and intractable seizures. The CDR3 loop is CASSPGWGTEAFF. As DNA, the CDR3 is TGTGCCAGCAGCCCGGGGTGGGGCACTGAAGCTTTCTTT.